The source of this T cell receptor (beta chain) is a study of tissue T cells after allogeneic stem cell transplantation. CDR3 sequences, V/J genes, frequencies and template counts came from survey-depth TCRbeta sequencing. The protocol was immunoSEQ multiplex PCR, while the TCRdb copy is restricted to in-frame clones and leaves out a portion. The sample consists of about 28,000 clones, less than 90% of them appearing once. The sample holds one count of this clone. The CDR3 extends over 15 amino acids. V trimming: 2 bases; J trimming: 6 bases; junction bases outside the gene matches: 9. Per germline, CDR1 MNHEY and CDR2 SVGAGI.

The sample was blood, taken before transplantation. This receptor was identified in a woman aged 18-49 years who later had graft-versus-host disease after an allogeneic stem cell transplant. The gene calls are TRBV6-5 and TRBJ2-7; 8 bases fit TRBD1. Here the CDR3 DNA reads TGTGCCAGCAGTTACCAGGAGACAGGGGCGAGCGAGCAGTACTTC. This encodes CASSYQETGASEQYF.